Shown below are 30 T cell receptor beta chains from a single sample sequenced in a study of beta chain features in type 1 diabetes. Reverse transcribing all isolated RNA meant expressed TCRB transcripts were sequenced. TCRdb's table, derived via immunoSEQ multiplex PCR, lists solely in-frame clones and lacks some. Here the sample spans 250,000 to 300,000 clones, 8% being singletons. Sequenced sample: central memory CD4+ T cells from blood. These receptors were collected from a woman between 18 and 29 years old in good health.

The J gene is TRBJ2-3, the V gene TRBV11-3; no definite D call. The CDR3 extends over 13 amino acids. The ends were cut back, 4 bases at V and 1 base at J, with 6 bases in the middle. Germline V CDR1 and CDR2: SGHNT, YENEEA. The CDR3 nucleotides are TGTGCCAGCAGCTCGATGGGCACAGATACGCAGTATTTT. Its protein is CASSSMGTDTQYF.

This clone has ten or more counts. This CDR3 is also generated by other DNA sequences in the sample. This chain links TRBV10-3 with TRBJ2-5; no reliable D call. V lost 2 bases to trimming and J lost 4 bases, with 14 bases between them. Germline assignment: CDR1 ENHRY and CDR2 SYGVKD. CDR3 length: 15 residues. CDR3 residues: CAISEALGLGETQYF. Written as DNA, the CDR3 is TGTGCCATCAGTGAGGCTCTTGGTCTGGGAGAGACCCAGTACTTC.

The genes are TRBV2 and TRBJ2-7; no firm D call. CDR1 is SNHLY and CDR2 is FYNNEI in the germline V gene. This CDR3 contains 13 residues. Deletions cut 6 bases from V and 4 bases from J, with 13 bases between. The CDR3 loop reads CASRPFGQYEQYV. CDR3 nucleotides: TGTGCCAGCAGGCCCTTTGGTCAATACGAGCAGTACGTC.

Ten or more counts support this clone. The chain is built from TRBV7-2 and TRBJ2-1; D gene ambiguous. The CDR3 totals 14 residues. V gave up 5 bases and J gave up 5 bases, with 13 bases separating them. Germline lookup yields CDR1 SGHTA and CDR2 FQGNSA. The CDR3 coding sequence is TGTGCCAGCAGCGGGCGGTTTGCAAACAATGAGCAGTTCTTC. Protein sequence: CASSGRFANNEQFF.

This clone has a handful of counts. V and J are TRBV7-3 and TRBJ2-1, with a possible D match to TRBD2 (6 bases). In germline, CDR1 is SGHTA, CDR2 FQGTGA. V was trimmed by 4 bases and J by 8 bases, leaving 15 bases between them. CDR3 length: 14 residues. The CDR3 loop reads CASSSGGRLDEQFF. CDR3 sequence (DNA): TGTGCCAGCAGCTCCGGTGGGAGGTTGGATGAGCAGTTCTTC.

This clone showed up just a few times. V usage is TRBV7-9 and J usage is TRBJ1-2; TRBD1 matches at 9 bases. Germline V gives CDR1 SEHNR, CDR2 FQNEAQ (reference sequence). This CDR3 is built from 15 residues. V shed 5 bases and J 8 bases; nucleotides not matched to a gene: 12. The CDR3 DNA follows: TGTGCCAGCAGCCCCCCGGGACAGGGATTCGGGGGCTACACCTTC. Residues: CASSPPGQGFGGYTF.

This clone showed up just a few times. The genes are TRBV28 and TRBJ1-2, with D possibly being TRBD1 (5 bases). Germline loops: CDR1 MDHEN, CDR2 SYDVKM. The CDR3 is 15 residues long. Trimming left V 3 bases short and J 4 bases short, with 15 bases between. In nucleotides, the CDR3 is TGTGCCAGCAGTTTGCTTCAGGGTCACCTCTATGGCTACACCTTC. Translated: CASSLLQGHLYGYTF.

This clone was counted between two and nine times. The rearrangement joins TRBV21-1 to TRBJ2-6; the listed D gene, TRBD2, was not tested against the DNA. TRBV21-1 is designated a pseudogene. The CDR3 has 17 residues. Here the CDR3 DNA reads TGTGCCAGCGCCAGATCCGGGGAGCCAGCCGGGGCCAACGTCCTGACTTTC. The encoded protein is CASARSGEPAGANVLTF.

V and J are TRBV7-2 and TRBJ2-2; no definite D call. The CDR3 is made up of 11 amino acids. Deletions cut 11 bases from V and 3 bases from J, with 7 bases between. The germline gives CDR1 SGHTA, CDR2 FQGNSA. In DNA, the CDR3 is TGTGCCTCGAAGGACACCGGGGAGCTGTTTTTT. Amino acid sequence: CASKDTGELFF.

This clone showed up just a few times. The chain carries TRBV27 and TRBJ2-7, with unresolved D. CDR3 length: 14 amino acids. Trimming pared 4 bases from V and 0 bases from J, leaving 10 bases between. The germline CDR1 and CDR2 sequences are MNHEY and SMNVEV (reference sequence). The CDR3 bases are TGTGCCAGCAGTTCCTCGACCCGCTCCTACGAGCAGTACGTC. It is translated as CASSSSTRSYEQYV.

This sequence joins TRBV7-8 and TRBJ2-3; D gene ambiguous. The CDR3 has 16 amino acids. CDR1 is SGHVS and CDR2 is FQNEAQ in the germline V gene. V was trimmed by 5 bases and J by 0 bases, leaving 15 bases between them. Written as DNA, the CDR3 is TGTGCCAGCAGCCGGCGGTCCCTCACTAGCACAGATACGCAGTATTTT. This codes for CASSRRSLTSTDTQYF.

This clone was seen a few times. The chain joins TRBV7-9 to TRBJ2-1; tentatively, D is TRBD2 (7 bases). With 7 bases removed from V and 9 bases from J, the gap between germline ends came to 16 bases. This CDR3 region has 13 residues. Germline lookup yields CDR1 SEHNR and CDR2 FQNEAQ (reference sequence). CDR3 sequence reads: CASKEGGRAEQFF. The CDR3 DNA sequence: TGTGCCAGCAAGGAGGGGGGGCGTGCTGAGCAGTTCTTC.

The chain employs TRBV6-6 and TRBJ1-1; possibly TRBD1 for D (6 bases). The CDR3 runs 16 residues. Between the trimmed V and J ends, which lost 2 bases and 1 base, there was a span of 14 bases. Germline-derived CDR1 and CDR2 are MNHNY and SVGAGI (reference sequence). The CDR3 reads CASSYPLVQGNTEAFF. CDR3 in DNA: TGTGCCAGCAGTTACCCCTTAGTACAGGGGAACACTGAAGCTTTCTTT.

The chain uses TRBV11-3 and TRBJ2-1; D is uncertain. Looked up from germline, CDR1 is SGHNT and CDR2 is YENEEA. V was cut by 0 bases and J by 5 bases, with 5 bases left in between. CDR3 length: 13 residues. CDR3 nucleotides: TGTGCCAGCAGCTTAGATTACCACAATGAGCAGTTCTTC. This sequence encodes CASSLDYHNEQFF.

Only a few counts were recorded for this clone. The V gene is TRBV18, the J gene TRBJ1-2; D gene uncertain. Trimming removed 3 bases at V and 8 bases at J, with 7 bases between. Germline CDR1 reads KGHSH; CDR2 reads LQKENI. CDR3 length equals 11 residues. The CDR3 loop reads CASSPDQGYTF. The CDR3 nucleotides are TGTGCCAGCTCACCGGATCAGGGCTACACCTTC.

This clone was found a few times. The chain joins TRBV2 to TRBJ2-7; either TRBD1 or TRBD2 may supply D (6 bases each). Per the germline V gene, CDR1 is SNHLY and CDR2 is FYNNEI. The CDR3 totals 14 residues. The germline V and J ends were trimmed by 5 bases and 3 bases, with 14 bases remaining between them. This CDR3 reads CASSPTGAVYEQYV. The CDR3 coding sequence is TGTGCCAGCAGTCCGACGGGGGCGGTCTACGAGCAGTACGTC.

V gene TRBV18 combines with J gene TRBJ2-3; D is unresolved. This CDR3 contains 15 residues. V lost 2 bases, J lost 7 bases, and 16 bases lay in between. Germline V gene sequence: CDR1 KGHSH, CDR2 LQKENI. Here the CDR3 reads CASSPAARFENTQYF. CDR3 coding DNA: TGTGCCAGCTCACCAGCGGCCCGGTTCGAGAATACGCAGTATTTT.

The V gene is TRBV7-9, the J gene TRBJ1-2, with D possibly matching TRBD1 (5 bases). CDR1 SEHNR and CDR2 FQNEAQ come from the germline V gene (reference sequence). CDR3 length: 15 amino acids. With 6 bases removed from V and 0 bases from J, the gap between germline ends came to 14 bases. In nucleotides, the CDR3 is TGTGCCAGCAGTCCGGGACCGCGAGCTAACTATGGCTACACCTTC. This encodes CASSPGPRANYGYTF.

In its sample, this clone was seen a few times. The chain uses TRBV20-1 and TRBJ1-1, with D uncertain. CDR1 is DFQATT and CDR2 is SNEGSKA in the germline V gene (reference sequence). Trimming left V 4 bases short and J 11 bases short, with 14 bases between. This CDR3 is built from 11 residues. For the CDR3, the DNA is TGCAGTGCTATGTGGTACCAATCGGCTTTCTTT. Its translation is CSAMWYQSAFF.

This clone was recorded a few times. The chain has TRBV7-2 and TRBJ2-1, with a tentative D call TRBD2 (6 bases). Trimming left V 1 base short and J 4 bases short, with 11 bases between. The CDR3 contains 15 residues. From germline, CDR1 is SGHTA and CDR2 FQGNSA. CDR3 residues: CASSLDSGAYNEQFF. CDR3 in DNA: TGTGCCAGCAGCTTAGATAGCGGAGCTTACAATGAGCAGTTCTTC.

This clone turned up a few times. The J gene is TRBJ2-3, the V gene TRBV19, with 11 nucleotides matching TRBD2. V shed 7 bases and J 2 bases; nucleotides not matched to a gene: 2. The germline CDR1 and CDR2 sequences are LNHDA and SQIVND (reference sequence). The CDR3 is 14 amino acids. CDR3 coding DNA: TGTGCCAGTAAGACTAGCGGGAACACAGATACGCAGTATTTT. As protein: CASKTSGNTDTQYF.

This clone came up a few times. V usage is TRBV7-3 and J usage is TRBJ2-4; 8 bases align to TRBD2. CDR3 length: 14 residues. The germline V gene has CDR1 SGHTA and CDR2 FQGTGA. J was trimmed by 6 bases and V by 2 bases; bases with no gene match: 3. The CDR3 DNA sequence: TGTGCCAGCAGCTTAGGGCGGGAGGTAAACATTCAGTACTTC. Translating it yields CASSLGREVNIQYF.

The J gene is TRBJ2-3, the V gene TRBV11-2; 9 bases are a match to TRBD2. This CDR3 is built from 17 residues. Germline CDR1 reads SGHAT; CDR2 reads FQNNGV. The ends lost 4 bases at V and 0 bases at J; junction bases unmatched: 8. This CDR3 reads CASSSRGAGGSTDTQYF. The CDR3 DNA sequence: TGTGCCAGCAGCTCCCGAGGCGCGGGGGGGAGCACAGATACGCAGTATTTT.

This chain links TRBV10-3 with TRBJ2-3, with D unclear. The germline gives CDR1 ENHRY, CDR2 SYGVKD. V shed 3 bases and J shed 2 bases, with 3 bases lying between them. The CDR3 is 12 amino acids. CDR3 DNA: TGTGCCATCAGTGAATTCACAGATACGCAGTATTTT. Translating gives CAISEFTDTQYF.

This clone was seen a few times. The chain employs TRBV4-3 and TRBJ1-2; the D is unclear. The CDR3 runs to 14 residues. Trimming shortened V by 0 bases and J by 8 bases, and 13 bases separated the two germline ends. Germline V gene data show CDR1 as LGHNA and CDR2 as YSLEER. In DNA form, the CDR3 reads TGCGCCAGCAGCCAAGAAGCGTATTTTGACGGCTACACCTTC. Its translation is CASSQEAYFDGYTF.

The chain links TRBV27 to TRBJ2-4; D perhaps matches TRBD1 (5 bases). Germline-derived CDR1 and CDR2 are MNHEY and SMNVEV (reference sequence). The CDR3 covers 14 residues. Trimming took 4 bases from V and 8 from J, leaving 15 bases between them. CDR3 protein: CASSSNLRGYIQYF. CDR3 coding DNA: TGTGCCAGCAGTTCTAACCTAAGGGGTTACATTCAGTACTTC.

This clone was observed a few times. The chain employs TRBV7-9 and TRBJ2-3; 11 positions match TRBD2. Losses at the gene ends were 3 bases for V and 2 bases for J; bases not matched to a gene: 4. Germline V gene data show CDR1 as SEHNR and CDR2 as FQNEAQ (reference sequence). The CDR3 is 16 amino acids. CDR3 sequence reads: CASSLGLAVITDTQYF. The CDR3 coding sequence is TGTGCCAGCAGCTTGGGACTAGCGGTGATCACAGATACGCAGTATTTT.

This clone occurred a few times. V gene TRBV7-6 combines with J gene TRBJ1-1, with D uncertain. Deletions cut 3 bases from V and 1 base from J, with 6 bases between. Looked up from germline, CDR1 is SGHVS and CDR2 is FNYEAQ. The CDR3 length is 13 residues. The CDR3 region has the DNA TGTGCCAGCAGCTTGCGGAGGAACACTGAAGCTTTCTTT. Translated, it gives CASSLRRNTEAFF.

The chain is built from TRBV29-1 and TRBJ1-4; no clear D. This CDR3 has 12 amino acids. V was cut by 6 bases and J by 3 bases, with 8 bases left in between. Germline lookup yields CDR1 SQVTM and CDR2 ANQGSEA. This CDR3 reads CSVRESNEKLFF. The DNA of the CDR3 is TGCAGCGTGAGGGAGTCTAATGAAAAACTGTTTTTT.

This clone was observed a handful of times. This chain connects TRBV7-8 to TRBJ2-6, with 9 bases matching TRBD1. V was clipped by 5 bases and J by 0 bases; unmatched bases: 11. The CDR3 is made up of 19 amino acids. Germline V CDR1 and CDR2: SGHVS, FQNEAQ. CDR3 sequence: CASSRLPGTGISGANVLTF. CDR3 DNA: TGTGCCAGCAGCCGACTGCCCGGGACAGGGATCTCTGGGGCCAACGTCCTGACTTTC.